This paragraph covers one T cell receptor beta chain sequence. One entry per CDR3 protein, called by TCRdb with MiXCR from the reads. The table lists about 450,000 distinct CDR3 sequences, roughly a third of them singletons. The data were obtained in a study of T cell repertoires in cytomegalovirus infection. Trimming stripped 3 bases from V and 9 bases from J, with 16 bases between. There are 14 residues in the CDR3. The V gene's germline CDR1 is SGHNT and CDR2 YYREEE (reference sequence). The chain combines TRBV5-4 with TRBJ1-3; D gene uncertain. This receptor was obtained from a human donor in good health (CMV status not recorded). Some clones in this sample may be carry-over from other donors' samples. The sample consisted of PBMCs. CDR3 nucleotide sequence: TGTGCCAGCAGCTCCATCGGAGGACTCCCCACCATATATTTT. It codes for CASSSIGGLPTIYF.